Below, 25 T cell receptor beta chains from the same sample are listed, as sequenced in a study of CD8+ T cells in alopecia areata. cDNA prepared by RNA extraction and subsequent reverse transcription served as the template for sequencing. TCRdb's copy holds only in-frame clones and misses some; the assay was immunoSEQ multiplex PCR. The table includes about 200,000 clones, about 56% detected once. Input material: CD8+ T cells sorted from blood. The source of these receptors is a human donor in good health.

V is TRBV11-2 and J is TRBJ2-5; TRBD1 is a possible D gene (6 bases). Germline V gene sequence: CDR1 SGHAT, CDR2 FQNNGV. The CDR3 is 16 amino acids. V was shortened by 7 bases and J by 0 bases, with 18 bases between the two germline ends. CDR3 in DNA: TGTGCCAGCAAAGACTGGGCAGGGGAGTACCAAGAGACCCAGTACTTC. Its translation is CASKDWAGEYQETQYF.

The rearrangement links TRBV27 to TRBJ2-5, with no clear D. The CDR3 consists of 15 residues. V lost 4 bases to trimming and J lost 1 base, with 13 bases between them. Germline CDR1 and CDR2: MNHEY and SMNVEV (reference sequence). The CDR3 DNA reads as TGTGCCAGCAGTTCCTTAGGCCCCCCCCAAGAGACCCAGTACTTC. Protein sequence: CASSSLGPPQETQYF.

The chain carries TRBV11-2 and TRBJ1-2; D is uncertain. CDR1 is SGHAT, CDR2 FQNNGV, per germline. The CDR3 totals 16 residues. The V gene lost 0 bases and the J gene lost 3 bases, with 14 bases spanning the gap. CDR3 DNA: TGTGCCAGCAGCTTAGAATCGGCGGGATTCTACTATGGCTACACCTTC. Its protein product is CASSLESAGFYYGYTF.

This clone was seen a few times. The chain links TRBV5-1 to TRBJ2-7; 7 bases agree with TRBD1. The CDR3 sequence is 17 residues long. Per germline, CDR1 SGHRS and CDR2 YFSETQ. Germline trimming cut 0 bases from V and 0 bases from J; bases unmatched to any gene: 9. CDR3 region: CASSLDLTGSSSYEQYF. The CDR3 DNA is TGCGCCAGCAGCTTGGATCTGACAGGGTCAAGCTCCTACGAGCAGTACTTC.

This clone was picked up one time. V is TRBV10-3 and J is TRBJ2-3; maybe TRBD2 (6 bases). The germline V gene has CDR1 ENHRY and CDR2 SYGVKD. The CDR3 length is 14 residues. The V gene lost 8 bases and the J gene lost 5 bases, with 17 bases spanning the gap. Here the CDR3 reads CAIQPGKAGDTQYF. CDR3 DNA sequence: TGTGCCATCCAACCGGGGAAAGCGGGAGATACGCAGTATTTT.

This clone was seen many times. The gene calls are TRBV4-1 and TRBJ1-1, with unresolved D. V was clipped by 0 bases and J by 0 bases, with 11 bases between them. CDR3 length: 16 amino acids. Germline CDR1 reads MGHRA; CDR2 reads YSYEKL. The CDR3 coding sequence is TGCGCCAGCAGCCAAGATTACGGGAACCTGAACACTGAAGCTTTCTTT. Translation gives CASSQDYGNLNTEAFF.

V is TRBV7-3 and J is TRBJ2-5; D gene unclear. The DNA end lines up better with TRBJ2-7; the J call may be wrong. The germline V gene has CDR1 SGHTA and CDR2 FQGTGA. The CDR3 spans 14 residues. CDR3 sequence (DNA): TGTGCCAGCAGCTTAAGCGGATCCCCCTACGAGCAGTACTTC. Amino acid sequence: CASSLSGSPYEQYF.

V and J are TRBV27 and TRBJ2-5; 13 bases line up with TRBD2. With V trimmed by 6 bases and J by 2 bases, 3 bases remained unmatched. This CDR3 region has 15 residues. The germline V gene has CDR1 MNHEY and CDR2 SMNVEV (reference sequence). The CDR3 region is CASRRTSGGQETQYF. The DNA for the CDR3 is TGTGCCAGCAGGCGGACTAGCGGGGGTCAAGAGACCCAGTACTTC.

The chain carries TRBV5-1 and TRBJ2-3; 10 bases are shared with TRBD2. With V trimmed by 3 bases and J by 2 bases, 6 bases remained unmatched. The CDR3 runs to 16 residues. Germline V lookup: CDR1 SGHRS, CDR2 YFSETQ. DNA of the CDR3: TGCGCCAGCAGCTCAGGACTAGCGGTACTCACAGATACGCAGTATTTT. Residues: CASSSGLAVLTDTQYF. The full variable domain, in which reference TRBV5-1 and TRBJ2-3 provide the parts outside the CDR3, is KAGVTQTPRYLIKTRGQQVTLSCSPISGHRSVSWYQQTPGQGLQFLFEYFSETQRNKGNFPGRFSGRQFSNSRSEMNVSTLELGDSALYLCASSSGLAVLTDTQYFGPGTRLTVL.

This clone turned up a few times. The V and J genes are TRBV29-1 and TRBJ2-1; 9 nucleotides agree with TRBD2. CDR3 length: 13 amino acids. Germline-derived CDR1 and CDR2 are SQVTM and ANQGSEA. With V trimmed by 7 bases and J by 8 bases, 9 bases remained unmatched. The chain's CDR3 is CSERTSESYEQFF. The CDR3 bases are TGCAGCGAAAGGACTAGCGAAAGCTATGAGCAGTTCTTC.

The chain is built from TRBV4-1 and TRBJ2-3, with D perhaps TRBD2 (5 bases). The germline V gene has CDR1 MGHRA and CDR2 YSYEKL. This CDR3 contains 15 residues. Trimming cost V 3 bases and J 3 bases, with 13 bases left between them. CDR3 sequence (DNA): TGCGCCAGCAGCCATCTCGGGGTGAGGACAGATACGCAGTATTTT. As protein: CASSHLGVRTDTQYF.

This clone turned up a few times. The chain has TRBV29-1 and TRBJ2-1; 9 nucleotides agree with TRBD2. Germline-derived CDR1 and CDR2 are SQVTM and ANQGSEA. This CDR3 has 13 residues. The trim removed 4 bases at V and 9 bases at J, leaving 7 bases unmatched. The CDR3: CSVVSGGMVEQFF. The CDR3 nucleotides are TGCAGCGTTGTAAGCGGGGGGATGGTTGAGCAGTTCTTC.

Details on this clone: Additional DNA sequences in this sample encode the identical CDR3. The chain carries TRBV5-1 and TRBJ2-7; D is ambiguous. CDR3 length equals 14 residues. V lost 0 bases, J lost 1 base, and 8 bases lay in between. Looked up from germline, CDR1 is SGHRS and CDR2 is YFSETQ. In DNA, the CDR3 is TGCGCCAGCAGCTTGGTCGGCGGTTCCTACGAGCAGTACTTC. It codes for CASSLVGGSYEQYF.

The chain is built from TRBV2 and TRBJ2-7; no definite D call. CDR1 is SNHLY, CDR2 FYNNEI, per germline. This CDR3 is 11 amino acids long. Between the trimmed V and J ends, which lost 5 bases and 2 bases, there was a span of 4 bases. The CDR3 is CASSMAYEQYF. The CDR3 DNA reads TGTGCCAGCAGTATGGCCTACGAGCAGTACTTC.

The rearrangement joins TRBV7-9 to TRBJ2-5; 8 positions agree with TRBD1. Germline V gives CDR1 SEHNR, CDR2 FQNEAQ (reference sequence). The junction had 2 bases not matched to a gene; V was cut back by 5 bases and J by 3 bases. CDR3 length: 13 amino acids. CDR3 in amino acids: CASSRGQEETQYF. CDR3 nucleotide sequence: TGTGCCAGCAGCCGGGGACAGGAAGAGACCCAGTACTTC.

J is TRBJ2-5 and V is TRBV5-4; TRBD1 might be the D (6 bases). This CDR3 has 15 residues. Germline V gene lookup returns CDR1 SGHNT and CDR2 YYREEE (reference sequence). The V end lost 4 bases, the J end lost 5 bases, and 18 bases lay between the germline ends. The CDR3 region is CASSRVGAGEETQYF. The CDR3 bases are TGTGCCAGCAGCCGCGTTGGGGCAGGGGAGGAGACCCAGTACTTC.

Only a few counts were recorded for this clone. The V and J genes are TRBV2 and TRBJ1-1; TRBD1 agrees at 7 bases. This CDR3 comprises 14 residues. Germline V gene data show CDR1 as SNHLY and CDR2 as FYNNEI. Germline trimming cut 6 bases from V and 2 bases from J; bases unmatched to any gene: 6. Here the CDR3 DNA reads TGTGCCAGCAGAACCGGGACAGTAAACACTGAAGCTTTCTTT. The encoded protein is CASRTGTVNTEAFF.

V and J are TRBV4-1 and TRBJ2-7; D tentatively reads TRBD1 or TRBD2 (6 bases each). The V end was cut by 3 bases, the J end by 6 bases, with 21 bases between. The germline CDR1 and CDR2 sequences are MGHRA and YSYEKL. This CDR3 contains 16 residues. The CDR3 DNA sequence: TGCGCCAGCAGCCAGGGGGCCGGAGGGGCCTTGAGCGAGCAGTACTTC. It codes for CASSQGAGGALSEQYF.

V gene TRBV9 combines with J gene TRBJ1-2; D gene unclear. This CDR3 spans 13 amino acids. V was trimmed by 3 bases and J by 3 bases, leaving 9 bases between them. Germline V gene data show CDR1 as SGDLS and CDR2 as YYNGEE. CDR3 sequence reads: CASSGFDDYGYTF. DNA for the CDR3: TGTGCCAGCAGCGGTTTTGATGACTATGGCTACACCTTC.

The chain combines TRBV27 with TRBJ2-7; possibly TRBD1 or TRBD2 for D (5 bases each). This CDR3 has 13 amino acids. Germline V gene data show CDR1 as MNHEY and CDR2 as SMNVEV (reference sequence). Trimming shortened V by 4 bases and J by 0 bases, and 7 bases separated the two germline ends. The chain's CDR3 is CASSWDGSYEQYF. CDR3 in DNA: TGTGCCAGCAGTTGGGACGGCTCCTACGAGCAGTACTTC.

The chain recombines TRBV29-1 with TRBJ1-1; the D is unclear. Trimming pared 0 bases from V and 13 bases from J, leaving 6 bases between. CDR1 is SQVTM and CDR2 is ANQGSEA in the germline V gene. There are 9 residues in the CDR3. Here the CDR3 reads CSVEDEGFF. CDR3 in DNA: TGCAGCGTTGAAGATGAGGGTTTCTTT.

The CDR3 loop is CASRGAVYGYTF. The CDR3 bases are TGTGCCAGCAGGGGAGCTGTCTATGGCTACACCTTC. V usage is TRBV2 and J usage is TRBJ1-2, with no clear D. The germline gives CDR1 SNHLY, CDR2 FYNNEI. With 6 bases removed from V and 4 bases from J, the gap between germline ends came to 9 bases. The CDR3 totals 12 residues.

The V gene is TRBV6-1, the J gene TRBJ2-7; TRBD1 matches 7 bases. Germline-derived CDR1 and CDR2 are MNHNS and SASEGT. With V trimmed by 11 bases and J by 5 bases, 9 bases remained unmatched. This CDR3 is 12 amino acids long. CDR3 sequence reads: CASGDRVHEQYF. The DNA for the CDR3 is TGTGCCTCCGGGGACAGAGTCCACGAGCAGTACTTC.

The rearrangement uses TRBV7-9 and TRBJ2-7; D perhaps matches TRBD2 (5 bases). Germline V gene lookup returns CDR1 SEHNR and CDR2 FQNEAQ (reference sequence). The CDR3 runs 13 residues. V dropped 3 bases and J dropped 7 bases, with 13 bases sitting between them. DNA for the CDR3: TGTGCCAGCAGCTTCGGCCCCCGCGGGGAGCAGTACTTC. Protein: CASSFGPRGEQYF.

The rearrangement uses TRBV2 and TRBJ1-2, with TRBD1 matching over 7 bases. V was pared by 3 bases and J by 2 bases, with 6 bases of the junction left unmatched. The CDR3 covers 15 residues. Germline lookup yields CDR1 SNHLY and CDR2 FYNNEI. CDR3 coding DNA: TGTGCCAGCAGTGATACAGGGGTAAGGAACTATGGCTACACCTTC. Amino acid sequence: CASSDTGVRNYGYTF.